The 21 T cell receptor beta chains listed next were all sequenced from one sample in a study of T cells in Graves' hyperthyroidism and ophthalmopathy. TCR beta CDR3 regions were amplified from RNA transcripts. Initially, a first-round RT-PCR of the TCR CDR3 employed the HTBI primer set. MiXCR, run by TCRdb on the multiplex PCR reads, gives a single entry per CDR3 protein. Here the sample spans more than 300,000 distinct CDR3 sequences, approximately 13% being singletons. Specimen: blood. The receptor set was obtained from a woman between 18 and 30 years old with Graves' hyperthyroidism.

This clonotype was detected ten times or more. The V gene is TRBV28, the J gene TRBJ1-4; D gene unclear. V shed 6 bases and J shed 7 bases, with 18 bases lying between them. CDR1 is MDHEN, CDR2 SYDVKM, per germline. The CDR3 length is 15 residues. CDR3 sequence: CASSPVGVSIEKLFF. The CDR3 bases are TGTGCCAGCAGCCCCGTTGGGGTGTCTATTGAAAAACTGTTTTTT.

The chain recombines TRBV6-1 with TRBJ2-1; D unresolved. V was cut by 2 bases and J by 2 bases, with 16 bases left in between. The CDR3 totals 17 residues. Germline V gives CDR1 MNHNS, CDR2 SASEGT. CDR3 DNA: TGTGCCAGCAGTGAAATAACTTCTAGTGCCGCCTACAATGAGCAGTTCTTC. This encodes CASSEITSSAAYNEQFF.

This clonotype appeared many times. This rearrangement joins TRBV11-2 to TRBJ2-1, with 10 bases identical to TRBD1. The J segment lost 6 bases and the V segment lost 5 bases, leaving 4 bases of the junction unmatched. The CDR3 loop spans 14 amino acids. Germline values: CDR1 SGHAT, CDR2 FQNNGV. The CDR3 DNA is TGTGCCAGCAGCCCCCGACAGGGGGCCAATGAGCAGTTCTTC. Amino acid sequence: CASSPRQGANEQFF.

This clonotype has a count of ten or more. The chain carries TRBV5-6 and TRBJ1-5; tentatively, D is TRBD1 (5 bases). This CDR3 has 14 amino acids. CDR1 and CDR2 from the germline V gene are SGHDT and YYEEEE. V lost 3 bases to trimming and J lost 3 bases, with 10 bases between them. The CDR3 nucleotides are TGTGCCAGCAGCTGGACGGGGGACAATCAGCCCCAGCATTTT. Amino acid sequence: CASSWTGDNQPQHF. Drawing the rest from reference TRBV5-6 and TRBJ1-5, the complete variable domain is DAGVTQSPTHLIKTRGQQVTLRCSPKSGHDTVSWYQQALGQGPQFIFQYYEEEERQRGNFPDRFSGHQFPNYSSELNVNALLLGDSALYLCASSWTGDNQPQHFGDGTRLSIL.

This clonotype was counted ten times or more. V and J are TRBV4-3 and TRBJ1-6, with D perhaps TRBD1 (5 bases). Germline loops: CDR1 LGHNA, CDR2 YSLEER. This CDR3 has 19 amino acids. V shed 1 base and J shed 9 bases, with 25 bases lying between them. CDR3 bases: TGCGCCAGCAGCCAAGCACTTTGGGGCGGTGGGCTAGCGGGTTCACCCCTCCACTTT. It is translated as CASSQALWGGGLAGSPLHF.

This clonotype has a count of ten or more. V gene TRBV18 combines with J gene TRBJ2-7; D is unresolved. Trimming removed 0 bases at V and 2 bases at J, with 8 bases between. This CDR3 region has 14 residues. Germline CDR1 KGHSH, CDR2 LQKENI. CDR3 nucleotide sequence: TGTGCCAGCTCACCACCGGTCAGAACCTACGAGCAGTACTTC. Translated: CASSPPVRTYEQYF.

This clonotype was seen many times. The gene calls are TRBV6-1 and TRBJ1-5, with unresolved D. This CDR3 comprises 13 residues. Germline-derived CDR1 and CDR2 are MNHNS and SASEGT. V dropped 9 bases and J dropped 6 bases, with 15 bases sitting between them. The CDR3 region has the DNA TGTGCCAGTGGGGTGGGTGAAATTCAGCCCCAGCATTTT. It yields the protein CASGVGEIQPQHF.

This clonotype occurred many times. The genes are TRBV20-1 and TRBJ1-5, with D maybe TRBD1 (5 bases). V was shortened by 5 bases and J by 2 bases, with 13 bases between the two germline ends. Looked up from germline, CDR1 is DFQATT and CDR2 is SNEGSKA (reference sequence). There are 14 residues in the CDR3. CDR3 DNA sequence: TGCAGTGCTCGCTCCAGGGCGGGCAATCAGCCCCAGCATTTT. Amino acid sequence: CSARSRAGNQPQHF.

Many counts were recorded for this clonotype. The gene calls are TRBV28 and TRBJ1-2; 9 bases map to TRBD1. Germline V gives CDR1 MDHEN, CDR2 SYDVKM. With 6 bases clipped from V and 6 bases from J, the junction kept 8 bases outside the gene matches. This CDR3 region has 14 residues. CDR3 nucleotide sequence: TGTGCCAGCAGAACCGGGGACAGGGCAAATGGCTACACCTTC. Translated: CASRTGDRANGYTF.

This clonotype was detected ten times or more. The CDR3 region has the DNA TGTGCCAGCAGTGCCCGGGAGAACACTGAAGCTTTCTTT. Amino acids: CASSARENTEAFF. The V gene is TRBV2, the J gene TRBJ1-1; no definite D call. V lost 4 bases, J lost 1 base, and 7 bases lay in between. The CDR3 is 13 residues long. CDR1 SNHLY and CDR2 FYNNEI come from the germline V gene.

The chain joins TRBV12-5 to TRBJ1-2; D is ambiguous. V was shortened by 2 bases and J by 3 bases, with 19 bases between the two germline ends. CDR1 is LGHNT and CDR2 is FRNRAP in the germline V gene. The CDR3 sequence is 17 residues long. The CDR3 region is CASGLNYKGLIYYGYTF. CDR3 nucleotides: TGTGCTAGTGGTTTGAACTACAAGGGCCTCATATACTATGGCTACACCTTC.

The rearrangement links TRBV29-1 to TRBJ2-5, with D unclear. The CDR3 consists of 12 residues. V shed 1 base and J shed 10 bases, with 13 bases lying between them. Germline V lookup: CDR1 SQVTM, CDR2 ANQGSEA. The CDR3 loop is CSVEGRDGNQYF. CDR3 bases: TGCAGCGTTGAAGGTAGAGACGGAAACCAGTACTTC. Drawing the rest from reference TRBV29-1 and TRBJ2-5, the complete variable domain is SAVISQKPSRDICQRGTSLTIQCQVDSQVTMMFWYRQQPGQSLTLIATANQGSEATYESGFVIDKFPISRPNLTFSTLTVSNMSPEDSSIYLCSVEGRDGNQYFGPGTRLLVL.

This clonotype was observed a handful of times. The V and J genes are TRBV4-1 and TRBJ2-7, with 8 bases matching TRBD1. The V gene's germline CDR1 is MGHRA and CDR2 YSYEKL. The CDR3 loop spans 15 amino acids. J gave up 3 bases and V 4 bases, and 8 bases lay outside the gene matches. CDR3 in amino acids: CASSRIRDRSYEQYF. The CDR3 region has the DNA TGCGCCAGCAGCCGTATCCGGGACAGGAGCTACGAGCAGTACTTC.

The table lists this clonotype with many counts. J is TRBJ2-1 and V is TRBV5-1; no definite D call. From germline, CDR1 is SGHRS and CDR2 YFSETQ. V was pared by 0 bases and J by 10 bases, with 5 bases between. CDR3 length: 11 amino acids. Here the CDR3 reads CASSLVVEQFF. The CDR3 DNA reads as TGCGCCAGCAGCTTGGTGGTAGAGCAGTTCTTC.

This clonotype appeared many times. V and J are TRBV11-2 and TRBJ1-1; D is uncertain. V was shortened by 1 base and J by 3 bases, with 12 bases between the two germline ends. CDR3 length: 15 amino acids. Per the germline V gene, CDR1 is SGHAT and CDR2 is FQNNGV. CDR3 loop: CASSLVGAFDTEAFF. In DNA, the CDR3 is TGTGCCAGCAGCTTAGTGGGAGCCTTTGACACTGAAGCTTTCTTT.

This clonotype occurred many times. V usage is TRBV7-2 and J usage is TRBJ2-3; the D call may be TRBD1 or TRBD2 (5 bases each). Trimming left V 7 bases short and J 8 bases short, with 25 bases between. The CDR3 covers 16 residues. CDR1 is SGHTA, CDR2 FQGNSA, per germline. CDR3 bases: TGTGCCAGCAACCACTGGGACGAGGCCCCGTGGGGTACGCAGTATTTT. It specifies CASNHWDEAPWGTQYF.

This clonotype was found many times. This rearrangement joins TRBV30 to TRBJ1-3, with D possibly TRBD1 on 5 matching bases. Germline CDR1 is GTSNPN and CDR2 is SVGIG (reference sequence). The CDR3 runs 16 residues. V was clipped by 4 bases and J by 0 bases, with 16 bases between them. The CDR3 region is CAWNPGWADSGNTIYF. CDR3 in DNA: TGTGCCTGGAACCCAGGGTGGGCAGACTCTGGAAACACCATATATTTT.

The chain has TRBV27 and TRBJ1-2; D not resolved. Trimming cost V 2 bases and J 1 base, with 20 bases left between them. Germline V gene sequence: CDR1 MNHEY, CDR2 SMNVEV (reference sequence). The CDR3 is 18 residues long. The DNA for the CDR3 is TGTGCCAGCAGTTTAAAAGCCCCCGGGGTGGGAGTTAACTATGGCTACACCTTC. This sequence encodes CASSLKAPGVGVNYGYTF.

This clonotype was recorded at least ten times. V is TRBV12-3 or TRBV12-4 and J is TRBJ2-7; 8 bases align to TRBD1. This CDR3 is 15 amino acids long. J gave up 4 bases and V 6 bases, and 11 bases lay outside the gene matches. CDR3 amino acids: CASRDSRGLVYEQYF. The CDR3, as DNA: TGTGCCAGCAGAGATTCCAGGGGGCTGGTTTACGAGCAGTACTTC.

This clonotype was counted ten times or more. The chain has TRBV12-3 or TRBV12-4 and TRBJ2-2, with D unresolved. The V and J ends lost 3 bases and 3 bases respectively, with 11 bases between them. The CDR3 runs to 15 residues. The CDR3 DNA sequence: TGTGCCAGCAGTTTGCGAAGTTTCGACACCGGGGAGCTGTTTTTT. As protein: CASSLRSFDTGELFF.

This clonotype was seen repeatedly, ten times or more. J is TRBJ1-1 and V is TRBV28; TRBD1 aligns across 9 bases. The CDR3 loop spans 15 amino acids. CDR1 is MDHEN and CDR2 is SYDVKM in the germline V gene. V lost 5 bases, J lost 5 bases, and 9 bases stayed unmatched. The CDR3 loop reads CASSGDRVRKTEAFF. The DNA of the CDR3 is TGTGCCAGCAGTGGGGACAGGGTTCGAAAAACTGAAGCTTTCTTT. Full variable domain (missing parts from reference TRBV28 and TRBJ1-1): DVKVTQSSRYLVKRTGEKVFLECVQDMDHENMFWYRQDPGLGLRLIYFSYDVKMKEKGDIPEGYSVSREKKERFSLILESASTNQTSMYLCASSGDRVRKTEAFFGQGTRLTVV.